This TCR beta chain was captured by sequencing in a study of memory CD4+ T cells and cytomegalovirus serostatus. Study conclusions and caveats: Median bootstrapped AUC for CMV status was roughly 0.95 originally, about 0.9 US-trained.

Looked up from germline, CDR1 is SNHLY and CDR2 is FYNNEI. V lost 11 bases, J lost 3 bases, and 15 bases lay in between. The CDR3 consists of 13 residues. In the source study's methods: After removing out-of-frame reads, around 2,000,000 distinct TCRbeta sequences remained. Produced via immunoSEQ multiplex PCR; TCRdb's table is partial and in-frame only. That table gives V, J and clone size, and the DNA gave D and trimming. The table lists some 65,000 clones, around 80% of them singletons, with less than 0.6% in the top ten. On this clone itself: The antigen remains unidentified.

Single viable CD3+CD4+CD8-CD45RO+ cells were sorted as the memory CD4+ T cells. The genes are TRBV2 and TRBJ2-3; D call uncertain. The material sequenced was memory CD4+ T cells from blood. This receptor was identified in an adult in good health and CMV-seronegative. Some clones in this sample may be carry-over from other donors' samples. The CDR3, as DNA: TGTGCCGGTGTCAGAGACTGGACAGATACGCAGTATTTT. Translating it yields CAGVRDWTDTQYF.